The subject of this entry is one T cell receptor (beta chain). No antigen is known for it. TCRdb fed the 5' RACE reads into MiXCR, producing one record per CDR3 protein. The sample lists approximately 340,000 distinct CDR3 sequences, approximately 13% occurring once. Germline assignment: CDR1 SGHTA and CDR2 FQGTGA. The CDR3 has 15 amino acids. Trimming took off 6 bases at V and 8 bases at J, with 20 bases between the two ends. The data belong to a study of T-cell memory formation after mild COVID-19. Study-level results: Within pre-infection memory, some responding clones were found, suggesting cross-reactive memory joined. Second-wave clones reaching peak frequency on day 37 lacked confirmed SARS-CoV-2 specificity.

Sequencing was carried out using PBMCs or a T cell subset sorted from them (not recorded which). The V call is TRBV7-3, the J call TRBJ2-1; D might be TRBD1 (6 bases). The origin of this receptor is a man between 18 and 35 years old who had mild COVID-19 (a few samples of this study predate the infection). Cell type and time point are not known. The CDR3 protein is CASRGAPAGRHEQFF. CDR3 nucleotide sequence: TGTGCCAGCAGGGGGGCACCGGCAGGGAGACATGAGCAGTTCTTC.